This record concerns one T cell receptor beta chain sequence. Its specificity is unknown. The CDR3 length is 17 residues. J lost 4 bases, V lost 4 bases, and 5 bases had no gene match. Per germline, CDR1 SGHRS and CDR2 YFSETQ. These data are taken from a study of cytomegalovirus exposure and HLA in healthy donors. Study results and limitations: In a later analysis, parvovirus B19, influenza, CMV and Epstein-Barr virus appeared linked to several top co-occurrence clusters. In a later analysis, V- and J-gene trimming of beta chains associated with a DCLRE1C missense variant, replicated independently. Later analysis showed most CMV-associated TCR beta chains appearing HLA-restricted. Earlier analysis yielded a pattern in which most TCR beta V segments were productive about 87% or about 30% of the time.

The primer mix had 60 Vbeta and 13 Jbeta primers. Generated by immunoSEQ multiplex PCR, the TCRdb table keeps only in-frame clones and is missing some. This sample carries 94,000 or so clones, 60% to 80% of them seen once, and the ten largest clones take just over 8%. The chain has TRBV5-1 and TRBJ2-2, with 15 bases that match TRBD2. Sequenced input: PBMCs. The sequence was collected from a man between 60 and 75 years old in good health and CMV-seronegative. CDR3 amino acids: CASSRTSGGAATGELFF. For the CDR3, the DNA is TGCGCCAGCAGCCGGACTAGCGGGGGGGCGGCCACCGGGGAGCTGTTTTTT.